One sample yielded the 4 T cell receptor beta chains listed below, sequenced in a study of CD8 T cells in Susac syndrome. With random hexamers, reverse transcription was performed on about 0.5 to 1 ug of RNA. In TCRdb, the immunoSEQ multiplex PCR reads were re-called with MiXCR into one record per CDR3 protein. The sample yields around 80,000 distinct CDR3 sequences, 93% seen once. The sample consisted of CD8+ T cells from PBMCs. Every receptor here comes from a human donor with Susac syndrome.

This rearrangement joins TRBV19 to TRBJ2-5; a possible D gene is TRBD1 (6 bases). This CDR3 is built from 16 residues. Germline CDR1 is LNHDA and CDR2 is SQIVND (reference sequence). Trimming took 1 base from V and 5 from J, leaving 17 bases between them. CDR3 nucleotides: TGTGCCAGTAGTATAGTACTGGGGGCCCGGTCGGAGACCCAGTACTTC. Its translation is CASSIVLGARSETQYF. The whole variable domain, filled in from reference TRBV19 and TRBJ2-5, reads DGGITQSPKYLFRKEGQNVTLSCEQNLNHDAMYWYRQDPGQGLRLIYYSQIVNDFQKGDIAEGYSVSREKKESFPLTVTSAQKNPTAFYLCASSIVLGARSETQYFGPGTRLLVL.

This sequence joins TRBV5-4 and TRBJ2-3; D remains unclear. Germline V gives CDR1 SGHNT, CDR2 YYREEE (reference sequence). The CDR3 has 14 amino acids. Trimming pared 2 bases from V and 2 bases from J, leaving 9 bases between. CDR3: CASSFGPATDTQYF. The CDR3 DNA follows: TGTGCCAGCAGCTTCGGACCAGCCACAGATACGCAGTATTTT.

The genes are TRBV4-1 and TRBJ2-7, with TRBD1 identical over 8 bases. The CDR3 covers 15 residues. V dropped 2 bases and J dropped 4; count of bases not matched to a gene: 7. CDR1 is MGHRA, CDR2 YSYEKL, per germline. The CDR3 coding sequence is TGCGCCAGCAGCCAAACCGACAGGGGACAATACGAGCAGTACTTC. Amino acids: CASSQTDRGQYEQYF.

The CDR3: CASSDFGDYVGETQYF. Written as DNA, the CDR3 is TGTGCCAGCAGCGATTTCGGGGACTACGTCGGAGAGACCCAGTACTTC. V and J are TRBV9 and TRBJ2-5; 7 bases map to TRBD2. CDR1 SGDLS and CDR2 YYNGEE come from the germline V gene. The V segment lost 3 bases and the J segment 4 bases; nucleotides outside the gene matches: 12. The length of the CDR3 is 16 residues. The variable domain in full, completed from reference TRBV9 and TRBJ2-5, reads DSGVTQTPKHLITATGQRVTLRCSPRSGDLSVYWYQQSLDQGLQFLIQYYNGEERAKGNILERFSAQQFPDLHSELNLSSLELGDSALYFCASSDFGDYVGETQYFGPGTRLLVL.